The sequence of this T cell receptor (beta chain) was determined in a study of OX40 agonist ivuxolimab in advanced cancers. Whole-study findings and limits: The average count of expanded clones was higher among CD8+ T cells than among CD4+.

Concerning this clone: Its antigen remains unidentified.

Sequencing used immunoSEQ multiplex PCR; TCRdb keeps in-frame clones, though not all of them. The data show 85,000 to 130,000 clones, approximately 90% seen once. This receptor was obtained from an adult with an advanced solid tumor such as melanoma, head and neck, liver or kidney cancer. The sequences come from CD4+ or CD8+ T cells sorted from blood, collected in a trial of the OX40 agonist ivuxolimab.

CDR3 coding DNA: TGTGCCAGCAGTTTAGGGGGGGTCACAGATACGCAGTATTTT. Amino acid sequence: CASSLGGVTDTQYF. The chain combines TRBV28 with TRBJ2-3; 7 bases agree with TRBD2. Germline V gives CDR1 MDHEN, CDR2 SYDVKM. V lost 2 bases to trimming and J lost 2 bases; unmatched junction nucleotides: 1. The CDR3 sequence is 14 residues long.